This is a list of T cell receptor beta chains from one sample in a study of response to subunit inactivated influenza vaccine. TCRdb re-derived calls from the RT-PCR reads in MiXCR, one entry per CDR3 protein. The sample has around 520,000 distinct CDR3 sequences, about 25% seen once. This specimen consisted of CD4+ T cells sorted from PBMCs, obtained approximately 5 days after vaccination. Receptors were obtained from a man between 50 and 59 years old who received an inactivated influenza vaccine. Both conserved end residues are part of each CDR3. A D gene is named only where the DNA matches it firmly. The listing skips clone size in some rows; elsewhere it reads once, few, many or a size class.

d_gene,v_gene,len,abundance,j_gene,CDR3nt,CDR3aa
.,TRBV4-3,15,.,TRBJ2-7,TGCGCCAGCAGCCAAGCCCGGACTTTATCCTACGAGCAGTACTTC,CASSQARTLSYEQYF
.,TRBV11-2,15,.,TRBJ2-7,TGTGCCAGCAGCTCGGCCCTCCGGGGCGGCTACGAGCAGTACTTC,CASSSALRGGYEQYF
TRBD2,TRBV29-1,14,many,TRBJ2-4,TGCAGCGCCTCAGGCGGGACTACCAGAAACATTCAGTACTTC,CSASGGTTRNIQYF
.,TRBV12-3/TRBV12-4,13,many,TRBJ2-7,TGTGCCAGCAGTTTAGCGGGCCCCTCCGAGCAGTACTTC,CASSLAGPSEQYF
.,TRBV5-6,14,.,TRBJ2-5,TGTGCCAGCATCCTCGGCCTAGCCGAAGAGACCCAGTACTTC,CASILGLAEETQYF
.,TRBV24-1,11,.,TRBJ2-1,TGTGCCACCAGCGATAACAATGAGCAGTTCTTC,CATSDNNEQFF
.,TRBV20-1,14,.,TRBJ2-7,TGCAGTGCTCTGGGACCCCTTAACTCCTACGAGCAGTACTTC,CSALGPLNSYEQYF
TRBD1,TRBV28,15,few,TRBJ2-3,TGTGCCAGCAGGCCCGGGACAGGGGGCACAGATACGCAGTATTTT,CASRPGTGGTDTQYF
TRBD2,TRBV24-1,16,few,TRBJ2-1,TGTGCCACCAGTGATTCGATAGCGGGGGCCCACAATGAGCAGTTCTTC,CATSDSIAGAHNEQFF
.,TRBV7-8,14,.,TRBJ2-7,TGTGCCAGCAGCTCCGTATTCGGGGTCTACGAGCAGTACTTC,CASSSVFGVYEQYF